The clone carrying this T cell receptor beta chain was seen only once. Its antigen remains unidentified. This record belongs to a study of early T cells in non-severe SARS-CoV-2 infection. Study outcomes and limitations: In VDJdb matching, anti-spike CD8 responses were favored while private and CD4 specificities went missing.

Researchers attached unique molecular identifiers to individual cDNA molecules. TCRdb redid the calling of the 5' RACE reads with MiXCR, one entry per CDR3 protein. The sample includes around 60,000 distinct CDR3 sequences, approximately 13% seen only once; the top ten take around 4.5%. Germline CDR1 is DFQATT and CDR2 is SNEGSKA (reference sequence). Trimming left V 2 bases short and J 8 bases short, with 19 bases between. This CDR3 region has 16 residues. The sample consisted of whole blood. The V and J genes are TRBV20-1 and TRBJ1-6, with D unresolved. This TCR came from an adult who was a healthcare worker with PCR-confirmed SARS-CoV-2 infection or an uninfected control (not recorded which). Here the CDR3 reads CSARFRIGSGDSPLHF. In nucleotides, the CDR3 is TGCAGTGCTAGATTTCGTATTGGGTCTGGCGATTCACCCCTCCACTTT.